Listed below are T cell receptor beta chains from one sample, sequenced in a study of shared clonotypes between healthy human individuals. The protocol was immunoSEQ multiplex PCR, while the TCRdb copy is restricted to in-frame clones and leaves out a portion. The sample shows about 2 million clones, 90% to 95% of them seen only once. Sequenced sample: naive CD4+ T cells sorted from blood. These receptors were collected from a man between 18 and 35 years old in good health. Each CDR3 is given with its conserved first and last residue. Each record gives: V gene, clone size, J gene, D gene, CDR3 protein, CDR3 DNA. The D gene is left open where the match is weak. Not every row has a clone size; where given, it reads once, few, many or a size class.

v_gene: TRBV6-1; abundance: NA; j_gene: TRBJ2-5; d_gene: TRBD2; CDR3aa: CASRWGLAAQETQYF; CDR3nt: TGTGCCAGCAGGTGGGGACTAGCAGCACAAGAGACCCAGTACTTC
v_gene: TRBV19; abundance: NA; j_gene: TRBJ1-2; d_gene: NA; CDR3aa: CASGAIANYGYTF; CDR3nt: TGTGCCAGTGGGGCGATAGCTAACTATGGCTACACCTTC
v_gene: TRBV7-9; abundance: NA; j_gene: TRBJ1-1; d_gene: TRBD1; CDR3aa: CASSPRDRYTEAFF; CDR3nt: TGTGCCAGCAGCCCCCGGGACAGGTATACTGAAGCTTTCTTT
v_gene: TRBV29-1; abundance: NA; j_gene: TRBJ2-4; d_gene: NA; CDR3aa: CSVAEDSVKNIQYF; CDR3nt: TGCAGCGTTGCGGAAGACTCGGTCAAAAACATTCAGTACTTC
v_gene: TRBV28; abundance: NA; j_gene: TRBJ2-5; d_gene: NA; CDR3aa: CASSLLASGTQYF; CDR3nt: TGTGCCAGCAGTTTACTAGCCTCGGGGACCCAGTACTTC
v_gene: TRBV6-1; abundance: NA; j_gene: TRBJ1-4; d_gene: NA; CDR3aa: CASSGGIGEKLFF; CDR3nt: TGTGCCAGCAGCGGAGGGATAGGCGAAAAACTGTTTTTT
v_gene: TRBV5-1; abundance: NA; j_gene: TRBJ2-3; d_gene: TRBD2; CDR3aa: CASRDGLAGSTDTQYF; CDR3nt: TGCGCCAGCAGGGACGGACTAGCGGGAAGTACAGATACGCAGTATTTT
v_gene: TRBV2; abundance: NA; j_gene: TRBJ1-3; d_gene: NA; CDR3aa: CASRPDSLSGNTIYF; CDR3nt: TGTGCCAGCAGACCCGACAGCCTCTCTGGAAACACCATATATTTT
v_gene: TRBV7-9; abundance: once; j_gene: TRBJ1-2; d_gene: NA; CDR3aa: CASSPGIYGYTF; CDR3nt: TGTGCCAGCAGCCCGGGGATTTATGGCTACACCTTC
v_gene: TRBV4-1; abundance: once; j_gene: TRBJ2-4; d_gene: TRBD2; CDR3aa: CASSFSGGLAKNIQYF; CDR3nt: TGCGCCAGCAGCTTCAGCGGGGGGCTAGCCAAAAACATTCAGTACTTC
v_gene: TRBV30; abundance: NA; j_gene: TRBJ2-5; d_gene: NA; CDR3aa: CAWSFREETQYF; CDR3nt: TGTGCCTGGAGTTTCCGGGAAGAGACCCAGTACTTC
v_gene: TRBV13; abundance: NA; j_gene: TRBJ2-2; d_gene: NA; CDR3aa: CASSLEFGLGASASNTGELFF; CDR3nt: TGTGCCAGCAGCTTAGAGTTTGGTCTTGGTGCTAGCGCCTCGAACACCGGGGAGCTGTTTTTT
v_gene: TRBV5-6; abundance: NA; j_gene: TRBJ2-1; d_gene: NA; CDR3aa: CASSTRTVSYNEQFF; CDR3nt: TGTGCCAGCAGCACCAGGACGGTATCCTACAATGAGCAGTTCTTC
v_gene: TRBV5-1; abundance: once; j_gene: TRBJ2-2; d_gene: TRBD1; CDR3aa: CASSRDRVNTGELFF; CDR3nt: TGCGCCAGCAGCAGGGACAGGGTTAACACCGGGGAGCTGTTTTTT
v_gene: TRBV19; abundance: NA; j_gene: TRBJ2-7; d_gene: NA; CDR3aa: CASSTTGRKYEQYF; CDR3nt: TGTGCCAGTAGTACTACCGGGAGAAAATACGAGCAGTACTTC
v_gene: TRBV15; abundance: NA; j_gene: TRBJ1-4; d_gene: NA; CDR3aa: CATSAPIIPNEKLFF; CDR3nt: TGTGCCACCAGCGCTCCGATTATCCCTAATGAAAAACTGTTTTTT
v_gene: TRBV2; abundance: NA; j_gene: TRBJ2-3; d_gene: TRBD1; CDR3aa: CASRTGLTDTQYF; CDR3nt: TGTGCCAGCAGGACAGGGCTCACAGATACGCAGTATTTT
v_gene: TRBV6-5; abundance: NA; j_gene: TRBJ1-1; d_gene: NA; CDR3aa: CASSEAGGTEAFF; CDR3nt: TGTGCCAGCAGTGAGGCTGGGGGCACTGAAGCTTTCTTT
v_gene: TRBV27; abundance: NA; j_gene: TRBJ2-3; d_gene: NA; CDR3aa: CASSSRGSGSTDTQYF; CDR3nt: TGTGCCAGCAGTTCCCGGGGTAGCGGCAGCACAGATACGCAGTATTTT
v_gene: TRBV9; abundance: NA; j_gene: TRBJ2-5; d_gene: TRBD1; CDR3aa: CASSARTGVQETQYF; CDR3nt: TGTGCCAGCAGCGCACGGACAGGTGTTCAAGAGACCCAGTACTTC
v_gene: TRBV19; abundance: once; j_gene: TRBJ1-5; d_gene: NA; CDR3aa: CASSIRGIGFSNQPQHF; CDR3nt: TGTGCCAGTAGTATTAGGGGAATTGGATTTAGCAATCAGCCCCAGCATTTT
v_gene: TRBV10-2; abundance: NA; j_gene: TRBJ2-7; d_gene: NA; CDR3aa: CASGGTLYEQYF; CDR3nt: TGCGCCAGCGGGGGGACCCTCTACGAGCAGTACTTC
v_gene: TRBV10-1; abundance: NA; j_gene: TRBJ2-7; d_gene: TRBD2; CDR3aa: CASSFIDVGTSGIVCYEQYF; CDR3nt: TGCGCCAGCAGTTTTATTGATGTAGGGACTAGCGGGATAGTCTGTTACGAGCAGTACTTC
v_gene: TRBV11-2; abundance: once; j_gene: TRBJ2-5; d_gene: TRBD1; CDR3aa: CASSWGQGRQETQYF; CDR3nt: TGTGCCAGCAGCTGGGGACAGGGCCGACAAGAGACCCAGTACTTC
v_gene: TRBV7-9; abundance: NA; j_gene: TRBJ2-2; d_gene: NA; CDR3aa: CATPDTGELFF; CDR3nt: TGTGCCACCCCGGACACCGGGGAGCTGTTTTTT
v_gene: TRBV7-9; abundance: few; j_gene: TRBJ2-7; d_gene: NA; CDR3aa: CASSRQDHEQYF; CDR3nt: TGTGCCAGCAGTCGACAGGATCACGAGCAGTACTTC
v_gene: TRBV2; abundance: NA; j_gene: TRBJ1-2; d_gene: TRBD1; CDR3aa: CASSAQGGGYTF; CDR3nt: TGTGCCAGCAGTGCACAGGGGGGTGGCTACACCTTC
v_gene: TRBV6-1; abundance: NA; j_gene: TRBJ2-2; d_gene: NA; CDR3aa: CASSEVGLNTGELFF; CDR3nt: TGTGCCAGCAGTGAAGTAGGACTGAACACCGGGGAGCTGTTTTTT
v_gene: TRBV5-1; abundance: NA; j_gene: TRBJ2-5; d_gene: NA; CDR3aa: CASTGRGGQETQYF; CDR3nt: TGCGCCAGTACAGGGAGAGGGGGCCAAGAGACCCAGTACTTC
v_gene: TRBV6-1; abundance: NA; j_gene: TRBJ2-7; d_gene: NA; CDR3aa: CASNRDTYEQYF; CDR3nt: TGTGCCAGCAACCGGGACACCTACGAGCAGTACTTC
v_gene: TRBV10-3; abundance: NA; j_gene: TRBJ2-1; d_gene: TRBD2; CDR3aa: CAIRPGTSGREGSNEQFF; CDR3nt: TGTGCCATCAGGCCCGGGACTAGCGGGAGAGAGGGGTCAAATGAGCAGTTCTTC
v_gene: TRBV6-5; abundance: NA; j_gene: TRBJ2-5; d_gene: NA; CDR3aa: CASSYGQHPGTQYF; CDR3nt: TGTGCCAGCAGTTACGGTCAGCACCCTGGGACCCAGTACTTC
v_gene: TRBV4-3; abundance: NA; j_gene: TRBJ2-7; d_gene: TRBD1; CDR3aa: CASSHLPGQGPNEQYF; CDR3nt: TGCGCCAGCAGCCATCTTCCCGGACAGGGACCCAACGAGCAGTACTTC
v_gene: TRBV4-1; abundance: NA; j_gene: TRBJ2-5; d_gene: NA; CDR3aa: CASSQWAQETQYF; CDR3nt: TGCGCCAGCAGCCAGTGGGCCCAAGAGACCCAGTACTTC
v_gene: TRBV5-1; abundance: few; j_gene: TRBJ2-7; d_gene: NA; CDR3aa: CASSLQGPGYEQYF; CDR3nt: TGCGCCAGCAGCTTGCAGGGGCCGGGCTACGAGCAGTACTTC
v_gene: TRBV7-9; abundance: NA; j_gene: TRBJ1-4; d_gene: NA; CDR3aa: CASSLASTVRARTLFF; CDR3nt: TGTGCCAGCAGCTTAGCGAGCACCGTGAGAGCCCGGACACTGTTTTTT
v_gene: TRBV7-7; abundance: NA; j_gene: TRBJ2-7; d_gene: NA; CDR3aa: CASSLDLRDSYEQYF; CDR3nt: TGTGCTAGCAGCTTAGATCTTAGGGACTCCTACGAGCAGTACTTC
v_gene: TRBV11-2; abundance: NA; j_gene: TRBJ2-7; d_gene: NA; CDR3aa: CASSLTPGQSYEQYF; CDR3nt: TGTGCCAGCAGCTTAACACCCGGACAGTCCTACGAGCAGTACTTC
v_gene: TRBV30; abundance: NA; j_gene: TRBJ1-2; d_gene: NA; CDR3aa: CAWPGTPSTF; CDR3nt: TGTGCCTGGCCAGGGACCCCTTCCACCTTC
v_gene: TRBV29-1; abundance: NA; j_gene: TRBJ1-2; d_gene: NA; CDR3aa: CSATGQSDYGYTF; CDR3nt: TGCAGCGCGACCGGACAGTCCGACTATGGCTACACCTTC
v_gene: TRBV5-1; abundance: NA; j_gene: TRBJ2-1; d_gene: NA; CDR3aa: CASSLDVSYNEQFF; CDR3nt: TGCGCCAGCAGCTTGGACGTCTCATACAATGAGCAGTTCTTC
v_gene: TRBV6-4; abundance: NA; j_gene: TRBJ2-7; d_gene: NA; CDR3aa: CASSDQDGNRPYEQYF; CDR3nt: TGTGCCAGCAGTGACCAGGACGGTAACAGGCCCTACGAGCAGTACTTC
v_gene: TRBV5-1; abundance: NA; j_gene: TRBJ2-5; d_gene: NA; CDR3aa: CASNKGAQETQYF; CDR3nt: TGCGCCAGCAACAAAGGGGCACAAGAGACCCAGTACTTC
v_gene: TRBV10-3; abundance: NA; j_gene: TRBJ1-2; d_gene: NA; CDR3aa: CAISEEGVYGYTF; CDR3nt: TGTGCCATCAGTGAAGAGGGAGTCTATGGCTACACCTTC
v_gene: TRBV11-3; abundance: once; j_gene: TRBJ1-1; d_gene: TRBD1; CDR3aa: CASRVYRGSGTEAFF; CDR3nt: TGTGCCAGCAGGGTATACAGGGGATCGGGCACTGAAGCTTTCTTT
v_gene: TRBV18; abundance: NA; j_gene: TRBJ2-1; d_gene: NA; CDR3aa: CASSPDRGGWYNEQFF; CDR3nt: TGTGCCAGCTCACCCGACCGGGGTGGTTGGTACAATGAGCAGTTCTTC
v_gene: TRBV5-1; abundance: NA; j_gene: TRBJ2-7; d_gene: TRBD2; CDR3aa: CASGSGGYEQYF; CDR3nt: TGCGCCAGCGGATCGGGGGGTTACGAGCAGTACTTC
v_gene: TRBV6-5; abundance: NA; j_gene: TRBJ2-5; d_gene: NA; CDR3aa: CASSVGTYQETQYF; CDR3nt: TGTGCCAGCTCGGTAGGGACTTACCAAGAGACCCAGTACTTC
v_gene: TRBV19; abundance: NA; j_gene: TRBJ2-5; d_gene: NA; CDR3aa: CASSSQGGETQYF; CDR3nt: TGTGCCAGTAGTAGTCAGGGCGGAGAGACCCAGTACTTC
v_gene: TRBV5-1; abundance: NA; j_gene: TRBJ1-2; d_gene: NA; CDR3aa: CASSLGTPREGGYTF; CDR3nt: TGCGCCAGCAGCCTCGGGACACCTCGGGAAGGGGGCTACACCTTC
v_gene: TRBV7-3; abundance: NA; j_gene: TRBJ2-5; d_gene: NA; CDR3aa: CASSLSVGLETQYF; CDR3nt: TGTGCCAGCAGCTTATCGGTGGGCCTGGAGACCCAGTACTTC